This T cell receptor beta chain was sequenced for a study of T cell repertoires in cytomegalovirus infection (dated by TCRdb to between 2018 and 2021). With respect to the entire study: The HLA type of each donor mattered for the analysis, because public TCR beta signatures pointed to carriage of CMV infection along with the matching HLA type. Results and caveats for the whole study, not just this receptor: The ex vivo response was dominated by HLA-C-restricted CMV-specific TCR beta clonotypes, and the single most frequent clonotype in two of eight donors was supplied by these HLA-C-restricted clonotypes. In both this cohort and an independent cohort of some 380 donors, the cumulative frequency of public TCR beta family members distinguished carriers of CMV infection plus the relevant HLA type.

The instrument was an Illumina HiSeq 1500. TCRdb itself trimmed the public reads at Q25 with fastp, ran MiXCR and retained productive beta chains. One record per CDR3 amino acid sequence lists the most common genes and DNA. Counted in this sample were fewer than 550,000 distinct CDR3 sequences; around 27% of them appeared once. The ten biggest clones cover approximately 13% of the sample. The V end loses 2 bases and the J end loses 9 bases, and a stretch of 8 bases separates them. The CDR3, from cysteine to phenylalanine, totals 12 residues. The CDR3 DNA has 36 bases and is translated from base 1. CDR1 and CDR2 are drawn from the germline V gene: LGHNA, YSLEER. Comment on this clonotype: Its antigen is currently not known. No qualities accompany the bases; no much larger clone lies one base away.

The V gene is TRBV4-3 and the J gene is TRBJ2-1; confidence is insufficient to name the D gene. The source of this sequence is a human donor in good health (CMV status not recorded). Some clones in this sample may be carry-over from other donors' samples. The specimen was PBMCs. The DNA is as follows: TGCGCCAGCAGCCAAACTATAAGTGAGCAGTTCTTC. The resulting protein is CASSQTISEQFF.